The present TCR beta chain was sequenced within a study of T cells in Graves' hyperthyroidism and ophthalmopathy. On this clonotype itself: Its antigen is unidentified.

Amplified TCR beta CDR3 regions came from RNA transcripts. An initial round of RT-PCR targeting the TCR CDR3 relied on the HTBI primer set. TCRdb called the multiplex PCR reads again in MiXCR, with one record for every CDR3 protein. The sample lists around 350,000 distinct CDR3 sequences, 25% occurring once. The CDR3 extends over 14 amino acids. V was pared by 4 bases and J by 5 bases, with 14 bases between. CDR1 ENHRY and CDR2 SYGVKD come from the germline V gene. Fresh peripheral blood, around 9.5 ml, yielded the PBMCs. Regarding the study as a whole: With a median lead of approximately 6.4 months before onset, the model predicted ophthalmopathy.

The sequencing input was blood. The source is a man in his fifties with Graves' hyperthyroidism. V gene TRBV10-3 combines with J gene TRBJ1-1; D call uncertain. For the CDR3, the DNA is TGTGCCATCAGTGGCGCAGGAGCGAATACTGAAGCTTTCTTT. This sequence encodes CAISGAGANTEAFF.